The 5 T cell receptor beta chains in this list originate from one sample, sequenced in a study of shared clonotypes between healthy human individuals. Cells designated naive CD8 were CD45RO-negative and were positively selected for CCR7, with terminally differentiated effector memory CD45RA+ cells excluded. The protocol was immunoSEQ multiplex PCR, while the TCRdb copy is restricted to in-frame clones and leaves out a portion. This sample yields about 590,000 clones, of which less than 97% are seen a single time; roughly 0.1% belongs to the top ten. Source material: naive CD8+ T cells sorted from blood. The receptors were gathered from a woman younger than 45 in good health.

As concerns this clone: Distinct nucleotide sequences in the sample also encode this CDR3. The J gene is TRBJ2-7, the V gene TRBV30; D unresolved. The CDR3 totals 13 residues. Deletions cut 0 bases from V and 2 bases from J, with 8 bases between. CDR1 is GTSNPN, CDR2 SVGIG, per germline (reference sequence). The CDR3 loop is CAWSVGWTYEQYF. The DNA of the CDR3 is TGTGCCTGGAGTGTAGGGTGGACCTACGAGCAGTACTTC.

Worth noting for this clone: Other DNA sequences within the sample encode an identical CDR3. This chain connects TRBV7-9 to TRBJ1-1; D not certain. V was clipped by 5 bases and J by 0 bases, with 7 bases between them. Germline V gene data show CDR1 as SEHNR and CDR2 as FQNEAQ (reference sequence). The CDR3 is 13 residues long. The CDR3 reads CASSPAMNTEAFF. The CDR3 DNA is TGTGCCAGCAGCCCGGCTATGAACACTGAAGCTTTCTTT.

This clone was seen only once. The chain links TRBV19 to TRBJ2-5, with D hard to call. The CDR3 runs 12 residues. The germline V gene encodes CDR1 LNHDA and CDR2 SQIVND (reference sequence). V lost 5 bases and J lost 5, with 9 bases in between. The CDR3 spells CASSGEGETQYF. The DNA for the CDR3 is TGTGCCAGTAGTGGGGAAGGGGAGACCCAGTACTTC.

The chain uses TRBV27 and TRBJ1-1, with D uncertain. The CDR3 length is 12 residues. Germline lookup yields CDR1 MNHEY and CDR2 SMNVEV (reference sequence). V lost 4 bases and J 4 bases, leaving 7 bases between the germline ends. CDR3 sequence: CASSSLTTEAFF. The CDR3 nucleotides read TGTGCCAGCAGTTCCCTTACCACTGAAGCTTTCTTT.

V and J are TRBV30 and TRBJ2-7; D uncertain. The CDR3 totals 12 residues. The V end lost 0 bases, the J end lost 3 bases, and 6 bases lay between the germline ends. Germline V gene lookup returns CDR1 GTSNPN and CDR2 SVGIG (reference sequence). The chain's CDR3 is CAWSVMGYEQYF. The CDR3, as DNA: TGTGCCTGGAGTGTAATGGGCTACGAGCAGTACTTC.